This TCR beta chain was profiled in a study of shared clonotypes between healthy human individuals. Across the study: Those who served as donors were two women and a few men between the ages of 18 and 49.

CDR1 and CDR2 from the germline V gene are KGHSH and LQKENI. The V end was cut by 6 bases, the J end by 5 bases, with 8 bases between. This CDR3 region has 12 residues. Investigators spread the genomic DNA of each subset evenly over several immunoSEQ plates. Libraries were prepared by immunoSEQ multiplex PCR; TCRdb keeps only in-frame clonotypes and omits some of them. In the table there are around 500,000 clones, around 80% of which are singletons. The receptor comes from a woman in her 40s in good health. Some clones in this sample may be carry-over from other donors' samples. Sequences were obtained from PBMCs. V gene TRBV18 combines with J gene TRBJ2-1; D unresolved. The CDR3 DNA sequence: TGTGCCAGCTCGCCATACAACAATGAGCAGTTCTTC. Its protein is CASSPYNNEQFF.